This T cell receptor (beta chain) was recovered during a study of blood T cells in healthy people across ages. Study-wide points: Among long-lived donors, naive CD4+ cells were more numerous and diversity higher than in aged donors. Age advanced and TCR beta diversity per million T cells fell, roughly linearly.

Details on this clonotype: As yet, its antigen is unknown.

This CDR3 contains 15 residues. Germline V lookup: CDR1 SGHKS, CDR2 YYEKEE (reference sequence). The J segment lost 2 bases and the V segment lost 1 base, leaving 5 bases of the junction unmatched. Using a J-beta primer mix together with a sample-barcoded 5' primer, a second PCR was run for roughly 6 to 12 cycles. TCRdb analysed the 5' RACE reads with MiXCR anew, one entry per CDR3 protein. The table shows under 1,100,000 distinct CDR3 sequences, with approximately 26% occurring only once. The sample was also reused in another study, on T cells of mothers and their children. That investigation notes: More than five children and their three healthy Caucasian mothers were the donors. Thymic selection molds TCR recombination output in a comparable way in related and unrelated pairs.

Sequencing input: blood. This chain connects TRBV5-5 to TRBJ1-2, with 7 nucleotides matching TRBD1. The TCR sequence derives from a girl aged 2 to 9 in good health. The CDR3 loop reads CASSLLTGVNYGYTF. In DNA form, the CDR3 reads TGTGCCAGCAGCTTGCTCACAGGGGTCAACTATGGCTACACCTTC.